This TCR beta chain emerged from a study of shared clonotypes between healthy human individuals. Study-wide points: Clonotypes that were shared across four donors made up about 4.5% of naive CD4 clonotypes. Having only a few donors restricted how much genetic and exposure-history diversity was captured.

CDR3 length equals 16 residues. J was trimmed by 4 bases and V by 0 bases; bases with no gene match: 8. Germline CDR1 is SGHRS and CDR2 is YFSETQ. Concerning this clone: Its antigen is undetermined.

As originally analysed: As immunoSEQ supplied junction-only sequences (without quality scores), filtering differed. The data were produced by immunoSEQ multiplex PCR, yet TCRdb's version contains in-frame clones alone and is incomplete. Clone size and V and J calls were adopted from that table, with D and trimming inferred from the DNA. The sample comprises about 2,500,000 clones, around nine tenths of which are singletons, and roughly 0.15% rests with the top ten. Donation came from healthy HIV-negative adults that had no recent acute infections or vaccinations. Input material: naive CD4+ T cells sorted from blood. Subset defined: CD45RA+ positively selected. The sequence was collected from a man aged 18 to 30 in good health. V and J are TRBV5-1 and TRBJ2-7, with 9 bases that match TRBD2. The CDR3 DNA reads as TGCGCCAGCAGCTTGGAAGGTGGCGGGGGGGCTTACGAGCAGTACTTC. Encoded protein: CASSLEGGGGAYEQYF. Together with reference TRBV5-1 and TRBJ2-7, the CDR3 gives the full variable domain: KAGVTQTPRYLIKTRGQQVTLSCSPISGHRSVSWYQQTPGQGLQFLFEYFSETQRNKGNFPGRFSGRQFSNSRSEMNVSTLELGDSALYLCASSLEGGGGAYEQYFGPGTRLTVT.